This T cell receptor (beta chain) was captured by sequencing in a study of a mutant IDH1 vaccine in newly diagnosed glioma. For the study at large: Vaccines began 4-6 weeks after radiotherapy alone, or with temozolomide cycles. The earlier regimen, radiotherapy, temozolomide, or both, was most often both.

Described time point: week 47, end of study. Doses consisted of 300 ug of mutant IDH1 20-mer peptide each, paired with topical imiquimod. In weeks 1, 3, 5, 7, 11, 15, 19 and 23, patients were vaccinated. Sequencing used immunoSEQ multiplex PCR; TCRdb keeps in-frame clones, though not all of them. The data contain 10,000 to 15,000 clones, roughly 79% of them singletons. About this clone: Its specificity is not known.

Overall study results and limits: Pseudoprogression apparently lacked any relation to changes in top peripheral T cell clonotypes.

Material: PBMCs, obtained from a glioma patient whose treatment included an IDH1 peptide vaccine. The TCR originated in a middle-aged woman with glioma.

This CDR3 reads CASSQDLASGGLTGELFF. The DNA of the CDR3 is TGCGCCAGCAGCCAAGATCTCGCTAGCGGGGGGTTAACCGGGGAGCTGTTTTTT. V is TRBV4-1 and J is TRBJ2-2; 11 bases align to TRBD2. J was trimmed by 5 bases and V by 0 bases; bases with no gene match: 8. Germline V gives CDR1 MGHRA, CDR2 YSYEKL. This CDR3 is 18 amino acids long.